This T cell receptor (beta chain) comes out of a study of human T cells and chemical hapten exposure (dated by TCRdb to the early 2020s). The study in broad terms: For sensitization, 2% DPC in acetone was applied to a roughly 2 cm by roughly 2 cm area of upper inner arm skin. Alopecia areata with under or over 50% scalp involvement, alopecia totalis and alopecia universalis were represented in the patient cohort, which was mostly female. The study tracked peripheral blood TCR repertoire changes in vivo during primary and secondary sensitization to the hapten diphenylcyclopropenone (DPC) in alopecia patients. For TCR sequencing, blood came from some 31 alopecia patients at anywhere from one to four time points (pre-sensitization, 2, 6 and 24 weeks). Patch testing was performed on the upper back with Finn chambers containing 0.01% DPC, and the patch tests were scored after 6 days according to International Contact Dermatitis Research Group standards. Weekly therapeutic DPC doses were additionally applied to the scalp of patients throughout the approximately 24-week study period. Libraries were pooled for sequencing, and variation in per-sample TCR yields was attributed mainly to small differences in library volumes within the pool. Patient blood was sampled pre-sensitization (week 0) and at 2, 6 and about 24 weeks after DPC sensitization. General study outcomes and caveats: A positive correlation was found between the number of PT1 expanded TCRs and patch test score, with significance reached at thresholds 8, 16 and 32 but not 4. Compared with pre-sensitization or healthy control sets, expanded TCRs formed significantly more large CDR3 similarity clusters, which is consistent with antigen-driven responses. After repeated subsampling, changes were observed in the strength of the expansion versus patch-test correlation and in the threshold at which the correlation became significant. All patients had alopecia, a presumed autoimmune disease, so their immune response might differ from that of healthy individuals. DPC sensitization did not change the number of TCRs with a frequency above 1 in 1000, and there was no evidence of changes in global repertoire structure.

The library was prepared using RACE. Sequencing was performed on a NextSeq 500. Library preparation attached unique molecular identifiers to individual cDNA molecules for quantitative, reproducible TCR counting. Each blood RNA sample was used to sequence both TCR alpha and TCR beta chains. The source study handled its data this way. A median of around 96,000 TCRs per sample was observed, with a range of 23,224 to 690,600. The Decombinator software suite was used to annotate the V, J and CDR3 of the TCR reads. To make PS versus PT1 abundance plots, every sample was subsampled to the same number of TCRs (28,000). TCRs were defined as expanded if absent before sensitization and observed at least eight times at the 2-week time point. The public reads were reprocessed in TCRdb via fastp at Q25 and MiXCR, keeping in-frame beta chains. Every distinct CDR3 protein forms one entry, paired with its most common genes and DNA. TCRdb assigned the V and J calls; the authors' analysis was not used. In all, the sample holds 55,000 to 80,000 distinct CDR3 sequences, and 11% of those were seen once. The leading ten clones occupy roughly 2.1% of the sample.

Trimming takes 6 bases from V and 0 bases from J, and the germline ends sit 9 bases apart. According to the germline V gene (reference sequence), CDR1 reads MNHNY and CDR2 reads SVGAGI. Measured from the cysteine to the phenylalanine, the CDR3 is 15 residues long. Only the CDR3 part of the read is kept: 45 bases, read in frame from the first base. Sample time point, as interpreted from the label and publication: patch test 3, about 24 weeks after DPC sensitization. Reading the label with the study, this specimen's treatment or condition is: therapeutic diphenylcyclopropenone sensitization with weekly scalp DPC. At every patch-test visit, the blood draw took place before the patch test was put on. Patients were eligible if aged 18 to 70, diagnosed with alopecia and judged suitable for DPC therapy, and pregnant patients were excluded. Total RNA was extracted from unfractionated whole blood collected in Tempus Blood RNA tubes.

This clonotype was observed at least ten times. Its cognate antigen has yet to be identified. Per-base quality was not reported, and no clone a single base away is much larger than it. The specimen comprised whole blood, sampled in connection with sensitization to the hapten diphenylcyclopropenone (DPC). The chain is assembled from TRBV6-6 and TRBJ1-6; no confident D gene assignment can be made. This receptor was identified in a woman aged 25 to 39 with alopecia areata. Some clones in this sample may be carry-over from other donors' samples. CDR3 protein: CASSLVGSYNSPLHF. The DNA sequence follows: TGTGCCAGCAGCCTGGTTGGCTCCTATAATTCACCCCTCCACTTT.